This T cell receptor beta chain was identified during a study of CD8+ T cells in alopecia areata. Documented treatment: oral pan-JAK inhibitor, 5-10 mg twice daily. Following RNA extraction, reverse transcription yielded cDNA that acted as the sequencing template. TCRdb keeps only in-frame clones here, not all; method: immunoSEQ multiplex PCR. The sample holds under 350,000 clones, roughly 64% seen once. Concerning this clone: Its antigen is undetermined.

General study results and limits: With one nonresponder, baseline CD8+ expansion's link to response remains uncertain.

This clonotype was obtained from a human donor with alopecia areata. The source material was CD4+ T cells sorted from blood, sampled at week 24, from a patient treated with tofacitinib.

This CDR3 reads CASSLLGAAGYTF. For the CDR3, the DNA is TGTGCCAGCAGCTTGTTGGGGGCAGCTGGCTACACCTTC. The rearrangement joins TRBV7-2 to TRBJ1-2, with a tentative D call TRBD1 (6 bases). Germline V lookup: CDR1 SGHTA, CDR2 FQGNSA. Trimming stripped 3 bases from V and 7 bases from J, with 12 bases between. The CDR3 has 13 residues.